This T cell receptor (beta chain) was recorded in a study of vaccination and CD4 T cells after COVID-19. At the level of the study: Each of the control cultures got a CEFX pool, an HIV-1 Nef pool, or no peptide.

Regarding treatment: approximately nine-day PBMC culture with coronavirus spike peptide pools or control peptides (ViraFEST assay). This clonotype turned up a few times. Antigen unknown. The CDR3 consists of 17 residues. CDR1 DFQATT and CDR2 SNEGSKA come from the germline V gene (reference sequence). Trimming removed 0 bases from V and 4 bases from J; junction bases left unmatched: 9. CD4+ T cells that had been cultured provided DNA sequenced with the Oncomine TCR Beta short-read assay. TCRdb recomputed calls from the PCR reads with MiXCR, one row per CDR3 protein. This sample has 3,000 to 4,000 distinct CDR3 sequences, with roughly 32% found just once.

This clonotype originated in a human donor who had recovered from COVID-19. V usage is TRBV20-1 and J usage is TRBJ2-3, with 11 bases that match TRBD2. The sequenced material came from CD4+ T cells from blood, cultured in vitro. Written as DNA, the CDR3 is TGCAGTGCTAGAGAGACCGGGACTAGCGGTGTGGCAGATACGCAGTATTTT. Translation gives CSARETGTSGVADTQYF.